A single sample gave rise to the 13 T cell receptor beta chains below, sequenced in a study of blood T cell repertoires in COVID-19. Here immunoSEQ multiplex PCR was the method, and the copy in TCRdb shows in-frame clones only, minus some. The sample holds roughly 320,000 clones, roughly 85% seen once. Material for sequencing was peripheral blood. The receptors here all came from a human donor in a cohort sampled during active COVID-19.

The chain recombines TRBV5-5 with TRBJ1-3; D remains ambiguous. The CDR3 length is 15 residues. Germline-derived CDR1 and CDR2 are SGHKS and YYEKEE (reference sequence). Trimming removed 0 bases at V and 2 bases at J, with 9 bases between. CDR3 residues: CASSLDSSPGNTIYF. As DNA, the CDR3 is TGTGCCAGCAGCTTGGACAGCAGTCCTGGAAACACCATATATTTT.

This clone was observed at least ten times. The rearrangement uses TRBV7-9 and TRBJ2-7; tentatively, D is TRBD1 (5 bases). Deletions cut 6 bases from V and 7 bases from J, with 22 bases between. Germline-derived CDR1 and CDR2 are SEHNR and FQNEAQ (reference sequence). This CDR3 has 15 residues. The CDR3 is CASSSPRQGRGEQYF. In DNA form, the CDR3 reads TGTGCCAGCAGTTCCCCGCGCCAGGGCCGTGGGGAGCAGTACTTC.

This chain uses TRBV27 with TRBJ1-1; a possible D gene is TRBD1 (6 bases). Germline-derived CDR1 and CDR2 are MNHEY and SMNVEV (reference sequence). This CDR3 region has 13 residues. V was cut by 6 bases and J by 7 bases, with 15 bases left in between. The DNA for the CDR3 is TGTGCCAGCAGGGACGTTTGGGGGCTTGAAGCTTTCTTT. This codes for CASRDVWGLEAFF.

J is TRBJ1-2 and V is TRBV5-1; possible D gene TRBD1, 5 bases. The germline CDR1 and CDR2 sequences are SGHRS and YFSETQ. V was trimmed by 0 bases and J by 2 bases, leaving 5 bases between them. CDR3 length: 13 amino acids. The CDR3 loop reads CASSLEGNYGYTF. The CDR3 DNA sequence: TGCGCCAGCAGCTTGGAGGGGAACTATGGCTACACCTTC.

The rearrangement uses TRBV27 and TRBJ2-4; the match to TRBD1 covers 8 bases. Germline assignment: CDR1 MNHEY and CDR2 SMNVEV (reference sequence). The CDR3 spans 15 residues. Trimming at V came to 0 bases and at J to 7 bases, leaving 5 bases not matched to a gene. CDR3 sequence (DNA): TGTGCCAGCAGTTTATCACGACAGGGGAGGAACATTCAGTACTTC. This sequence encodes CASSLSRQGRNIQYF.

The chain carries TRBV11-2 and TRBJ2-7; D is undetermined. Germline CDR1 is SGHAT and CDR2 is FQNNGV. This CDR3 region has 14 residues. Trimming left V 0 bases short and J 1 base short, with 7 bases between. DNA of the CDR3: TGTGCCAGCAGCTTAGACGTTCTATCCTACGAGCAGTACTTC. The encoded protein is CASSLDVLSYEQYF.

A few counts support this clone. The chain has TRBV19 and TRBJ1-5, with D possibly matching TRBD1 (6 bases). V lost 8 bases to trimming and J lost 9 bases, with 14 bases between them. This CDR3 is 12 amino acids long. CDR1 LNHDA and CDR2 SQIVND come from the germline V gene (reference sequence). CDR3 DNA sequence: TGTGCCAGTGTTAGGGGGTCCGGGCCCCAGCATTTT. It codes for CASVRGSGPQHF.

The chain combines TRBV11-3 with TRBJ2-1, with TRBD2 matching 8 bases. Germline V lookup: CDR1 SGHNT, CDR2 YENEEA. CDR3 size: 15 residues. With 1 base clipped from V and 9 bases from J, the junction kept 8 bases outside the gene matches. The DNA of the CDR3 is TGTGCCAGCAGCTTAGTATCCGGGGGGGCCGGTGAGCAGTTCTTC. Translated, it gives CASSLVSGGAGEQFF. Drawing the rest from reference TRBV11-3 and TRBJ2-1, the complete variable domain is EAGVVQSPRYKIIEKKQPVAFWCNPISGHNTLYWYLQNLGQGPELLIRYENEEAVDDSQLPKDRFSAERLKGVDSTLKIQPAELGDSAVYLCASSLVSGGAGEQFFGPGTRLTVL.

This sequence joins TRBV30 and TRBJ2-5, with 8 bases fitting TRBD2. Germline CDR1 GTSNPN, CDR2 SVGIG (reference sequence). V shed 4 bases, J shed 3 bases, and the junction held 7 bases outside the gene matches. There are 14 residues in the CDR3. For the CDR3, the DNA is TGTGCCTGGATCCCCGGGACTAGGGAAGAGACCCAGTACTTC. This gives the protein CAWIPGTREETQYF.

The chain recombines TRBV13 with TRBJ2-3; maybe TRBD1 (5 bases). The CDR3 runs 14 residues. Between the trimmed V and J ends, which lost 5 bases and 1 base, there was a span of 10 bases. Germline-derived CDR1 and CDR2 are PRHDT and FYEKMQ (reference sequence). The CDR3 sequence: CASSMGRGTDTQYF. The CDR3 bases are TGTGCCAGCAGCATGGGCAGGGGCACAGATACGCAGTATTTT.

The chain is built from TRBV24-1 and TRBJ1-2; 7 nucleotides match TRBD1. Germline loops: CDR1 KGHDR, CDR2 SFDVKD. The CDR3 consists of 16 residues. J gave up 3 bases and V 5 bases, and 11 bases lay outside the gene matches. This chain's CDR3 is CATSGEPGQLDYGYTF. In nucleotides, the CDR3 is TGTGCCACCAGTGGAGAGCCGGGACAGCTCGACTATGGCTACACCTTC.

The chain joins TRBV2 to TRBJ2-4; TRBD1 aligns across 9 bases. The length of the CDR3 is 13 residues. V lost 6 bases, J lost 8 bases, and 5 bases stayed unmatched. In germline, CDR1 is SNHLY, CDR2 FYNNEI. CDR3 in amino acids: CASSTRTGDIQYF. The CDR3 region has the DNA TGTGCCAGCAGCACCCGGACAGGGGACATTCAGTACTTC.

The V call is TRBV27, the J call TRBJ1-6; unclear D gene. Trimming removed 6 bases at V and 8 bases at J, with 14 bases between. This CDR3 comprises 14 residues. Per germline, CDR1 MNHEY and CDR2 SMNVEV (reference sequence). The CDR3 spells CASRGYRPDSPLHF. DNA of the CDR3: TGTGCCAGCAGGGGCTATCGACCGGATTCACCCCTCCACTTT.